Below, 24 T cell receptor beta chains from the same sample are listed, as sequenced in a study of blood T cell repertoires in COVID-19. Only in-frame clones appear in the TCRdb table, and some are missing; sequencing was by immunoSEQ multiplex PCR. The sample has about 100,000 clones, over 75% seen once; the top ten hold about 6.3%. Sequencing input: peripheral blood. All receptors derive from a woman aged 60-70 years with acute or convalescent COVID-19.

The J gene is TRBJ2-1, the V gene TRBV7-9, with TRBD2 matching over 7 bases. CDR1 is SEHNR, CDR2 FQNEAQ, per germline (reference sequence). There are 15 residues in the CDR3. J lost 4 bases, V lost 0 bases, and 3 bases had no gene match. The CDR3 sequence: CASSLAGGMYNEQFF. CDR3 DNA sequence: TGTGCCAGCAGCTTAGCGGGAGGGATGTACAATGAGCAGTTCTTC.

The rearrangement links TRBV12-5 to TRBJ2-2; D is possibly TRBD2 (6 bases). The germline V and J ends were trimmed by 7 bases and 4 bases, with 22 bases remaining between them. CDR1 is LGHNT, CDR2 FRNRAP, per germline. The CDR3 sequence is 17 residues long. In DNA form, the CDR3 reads TGTGCTAGTGCCCCCTCGGCTGGGACCGGGGGCACCGGGGAGCTGTTTTTT. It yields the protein CASAPSAGTGGTGELFF.

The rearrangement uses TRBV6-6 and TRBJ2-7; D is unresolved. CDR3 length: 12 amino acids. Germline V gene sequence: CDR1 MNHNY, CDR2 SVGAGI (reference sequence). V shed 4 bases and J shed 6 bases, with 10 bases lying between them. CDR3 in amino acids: CASSSLSSEQYV. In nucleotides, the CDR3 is TGTGCCAGCAGTTCTTTAAGTAGCGAGCAGTACGTC.

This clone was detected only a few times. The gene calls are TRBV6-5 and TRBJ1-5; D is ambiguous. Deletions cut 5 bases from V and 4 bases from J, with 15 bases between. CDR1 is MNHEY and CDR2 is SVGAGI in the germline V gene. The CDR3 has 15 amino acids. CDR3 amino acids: CASSLGGLSNQPQHF. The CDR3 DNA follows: TGTGCCAGCAGTCTCGGAGGCTTGAGTAATCAGCCCCAGCATTTT.

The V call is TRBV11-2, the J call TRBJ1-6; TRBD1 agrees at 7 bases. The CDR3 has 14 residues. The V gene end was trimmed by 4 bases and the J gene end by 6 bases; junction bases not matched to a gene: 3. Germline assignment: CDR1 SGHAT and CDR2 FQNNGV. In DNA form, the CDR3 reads TGTGCCAGCAGCTCCCGGGACAGTAATTCACCCCTCCACTTT. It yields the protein CASSSRDSNSPLHF.

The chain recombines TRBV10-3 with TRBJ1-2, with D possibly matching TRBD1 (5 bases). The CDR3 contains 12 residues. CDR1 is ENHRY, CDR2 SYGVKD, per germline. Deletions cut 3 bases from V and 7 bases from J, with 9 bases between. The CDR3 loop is CAISEGAGGYTF. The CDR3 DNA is TGTGCCATCAGTGAAGGGGCCGGTGGCTACACCTTC.

The CDR3, as DNA: TGTGCCACCAGCAGAGAGGGGGCCGGCACTGGAAACACCATATATTTT. Its protein is CATSREGAGTGNTIYF. The genes are TRBV15 and TRBJ1-3, with a tentative D call TRBD1 (6 bases). This CDR3 is built from 16 residues. V lost 0 bases and J lost 2, with 11 bases in between. From germline, CDR1 is LNHNV and CDR2 YYDKDF (reference sequence). The variable domain in full, with the rest retrieved from reference TRBV15 and TRBJ1-3, is DAMVIQNPRYQVTQFGKPVTLSCSQTLNHNVMYWYQQKSSQAPKLLFHYYDKDFNNEADTPDNFQSRRPNTSFCFLDIRSPGLGDTAMYLCATSREGAGTGNTIYFGEGSWLTVV.

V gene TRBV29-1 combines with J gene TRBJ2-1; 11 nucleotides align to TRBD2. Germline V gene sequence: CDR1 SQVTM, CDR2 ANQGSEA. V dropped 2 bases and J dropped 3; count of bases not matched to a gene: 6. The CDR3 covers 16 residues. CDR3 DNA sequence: TGCAGCGTTGAAACCGGGACTAGCGGCCTCTACAATGAGCAGTTCTTC. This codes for CSVETGTSGLYNEQFF.

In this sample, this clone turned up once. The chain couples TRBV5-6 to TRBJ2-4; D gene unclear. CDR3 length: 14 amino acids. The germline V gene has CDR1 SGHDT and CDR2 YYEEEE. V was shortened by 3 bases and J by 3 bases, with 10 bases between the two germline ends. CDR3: CASSYSSVKNIQYF. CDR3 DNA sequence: TGTGCCAGCAGCTACTCGTCCGTCAAAAACATTCAGTACTTC. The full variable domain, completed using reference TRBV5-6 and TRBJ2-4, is DAGVTQSPTHLIKTRGQQVTLRCSPKSGHDTVSWYQQALGQGPQFIFQYYEEEERQRGNFPDRFSGHQFPNYSSELNVNALLLGDSALYLCASSYSSVKNIQYFGAGTRLSVL.

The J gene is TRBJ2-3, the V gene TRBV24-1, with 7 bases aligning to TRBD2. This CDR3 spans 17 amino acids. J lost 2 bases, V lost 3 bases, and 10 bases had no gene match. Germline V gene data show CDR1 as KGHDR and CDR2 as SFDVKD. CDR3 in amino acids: CATSDPEAGVYTDTQYF. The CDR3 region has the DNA TGTGCCACCAGTGATCCCGAGGCGGGAGTGTACACAGATACGCAGTATTTT.

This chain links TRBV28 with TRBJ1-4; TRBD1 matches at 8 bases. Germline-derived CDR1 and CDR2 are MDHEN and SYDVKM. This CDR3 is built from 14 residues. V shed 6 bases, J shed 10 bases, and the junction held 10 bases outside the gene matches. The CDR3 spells CASRLSGGAGKLFF. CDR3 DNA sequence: TGTGCCAGCAGGCTCTCAGGGGGCGCAGGAAAACTGTTTTTT.

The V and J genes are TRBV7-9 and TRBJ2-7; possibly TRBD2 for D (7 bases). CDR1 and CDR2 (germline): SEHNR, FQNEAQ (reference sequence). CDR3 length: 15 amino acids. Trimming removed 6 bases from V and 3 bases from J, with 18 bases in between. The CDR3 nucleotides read TGTGCCAGCAGTCAATCCGGGGGCGGGGGCTACGAGCAGTACGTC. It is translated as CASSQSGGGGYEQYV.

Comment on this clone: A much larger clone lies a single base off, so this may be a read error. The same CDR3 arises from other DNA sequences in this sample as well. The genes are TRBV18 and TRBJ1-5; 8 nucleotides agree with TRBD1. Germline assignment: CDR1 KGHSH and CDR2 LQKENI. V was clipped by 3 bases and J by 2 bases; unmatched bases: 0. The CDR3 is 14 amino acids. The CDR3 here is CASSPGQGNQPQHF. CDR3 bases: TGTGCCAGCTCACCGGGACAGGGCAATCAGCCCCAGCATTTT. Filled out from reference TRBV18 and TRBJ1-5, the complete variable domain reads NAGVMQNPRHLVRRRGQEARLRCSPMKGHSHVYWYRQLPEEGLKFMVYLQKENIIDESGMPKERFSAEFPKEGPSILRIQQVVRGDSAAYFCASSPGQGNQPQHFGDGTRLSIL.

The CDR3 coding sequence is TGTGCCAGCAGCCAGCTAGGACTAGCGGGAAACACCGGGGAGCTGTTTTTT. Protein product: CASSQLGLAGNTGELFF. V and J are TRBV3-1 (or the pseudogene TRBV3-2) and TRBJ2-2; 12 bases are a match to TRBD2. The CDR3 runs to 17 residues. Germline values: CDR1 LGHDT, CDR2 YNNKEL (reference sequence). V shed 3 bases and J 2 bases; nucleotides not matched to a gene: 4.

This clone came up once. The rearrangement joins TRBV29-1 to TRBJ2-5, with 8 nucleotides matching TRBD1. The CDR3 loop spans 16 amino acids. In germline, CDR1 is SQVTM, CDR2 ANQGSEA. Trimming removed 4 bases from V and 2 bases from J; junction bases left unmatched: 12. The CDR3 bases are TGCAGCGTTGTACCCCGCAGGGGGCTAGGTCAAGAGACCCAGTACTTC. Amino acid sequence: CSVVPRRGLGQETQYF.

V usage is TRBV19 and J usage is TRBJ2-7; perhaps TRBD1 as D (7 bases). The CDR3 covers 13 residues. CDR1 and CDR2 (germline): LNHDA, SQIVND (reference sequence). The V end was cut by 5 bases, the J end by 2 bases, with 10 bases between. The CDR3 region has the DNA TGTGCCAGTAGTCCAGGGGGGACCTACGAGCAGTACTTC. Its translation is CASSPGGTYEQYF.

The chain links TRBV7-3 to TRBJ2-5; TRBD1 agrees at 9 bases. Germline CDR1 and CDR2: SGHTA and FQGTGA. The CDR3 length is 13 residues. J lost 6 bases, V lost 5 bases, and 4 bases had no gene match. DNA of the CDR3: TGTGCCAGCAGCGAACAGGGGGCAAAGACCCAGTACTTC. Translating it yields CASSEQGAKTQYF.

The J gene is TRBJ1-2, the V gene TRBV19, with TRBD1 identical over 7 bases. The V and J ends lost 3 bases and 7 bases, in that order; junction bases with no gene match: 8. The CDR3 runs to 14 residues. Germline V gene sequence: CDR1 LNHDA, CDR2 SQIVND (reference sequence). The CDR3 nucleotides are TGTGCCAGTAGTATTGGACAGGTATCGGGTGGCTACACCTTC. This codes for CASSIGQVSGGYTF. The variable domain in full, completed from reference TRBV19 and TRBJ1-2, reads DGGITQSPKYLFRKEGQNVTLSCEQNLNHDAMYWYRQDPGQGLRLIYYSQIVNDFQKGDIAEGYSVSREKKESFPLTVTSAQKNPTAFYLCASSIGQVSGGYTFGSGTRLTVV.

CDR3 loop: CASREVKGLAGDNEQFF. The CDR3 nucleotides read TGTGCCAGCAGGGAAGTGAAGGGACTAGCGGGGGACAATGAGCAGTTCTTC. The genes are TRBV27 and TRBJ2-1; 14 positions match TRBD2. CDR3 length: 17 amino acids. The ends lost 6 bases at V and 5 bases at J; junction bases unmatched: 9. Germline V gives CDR1 MNHEY, CDR2 SMNVEV (reference sequence).

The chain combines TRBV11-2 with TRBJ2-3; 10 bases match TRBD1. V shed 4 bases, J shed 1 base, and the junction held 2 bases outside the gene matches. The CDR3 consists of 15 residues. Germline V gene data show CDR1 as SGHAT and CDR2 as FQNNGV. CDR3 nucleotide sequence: TGTGCCAGCAGCTATGACAGGGGGCGCACAGATACGCAGTATTTT. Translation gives CASSYDRGRTDTQYF.

The CDR3 coding sequence is TGTGCCAGCAGCTTCGGGACTAGCGGACGACGCTCCTACAATGAGCAGTTCTTC. Its protein is CASSFGTSGRRSYNEQFF. The gene calls are TRBV11-3 and TRBJ2-1; TRBD2 matches at 11 bases. CDR1 SGHNT and CDR2 YENEEA come from the germline V gene. V shed 3 bases, J shed 0 bases, and the junction held 7 bases outside the gene matches. The CDR3 loop spans 18 amino acids. The full variable domain, in which reference TRBV11-3 and TRBJ2-1 provide the parts outside the CDR3, is EAGVVQSPRYKIIEKKQPVAFWCNPISGHNTLYWYLQNLGQGPELLIRYENEEAVDDSQLPKDRFSAERLKGVDSTLKIQPAELGDSAVYLCASSFGTSGRRSYNEQFFGPGTRLTVL.

The CDR3 DNA sequence: TGTGCAAGTCGCTTACCGCTAGCGGGAGGGCCTAGGACCTACGAGCAGTACGTC. The encoded protein is CASRLPLAGGPRTYEQYV. V usage is TRBV12-2 and J usage is TRBJ2-7; the D call of TRBD2 is as the table states it, not checked on the DNA. TRBV12-2 is a documented pseudogene. This CDR3 comprises 18 residues.

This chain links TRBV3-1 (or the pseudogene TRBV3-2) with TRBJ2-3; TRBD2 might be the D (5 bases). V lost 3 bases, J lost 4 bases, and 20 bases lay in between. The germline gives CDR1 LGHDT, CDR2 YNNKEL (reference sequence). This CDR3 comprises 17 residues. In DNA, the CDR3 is TGTGCCAGCAGCCATAGAATGACCGGGGTCGATCCAGATACGCAGTATTTT. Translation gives CASSHRMTGVDPDTQYF.

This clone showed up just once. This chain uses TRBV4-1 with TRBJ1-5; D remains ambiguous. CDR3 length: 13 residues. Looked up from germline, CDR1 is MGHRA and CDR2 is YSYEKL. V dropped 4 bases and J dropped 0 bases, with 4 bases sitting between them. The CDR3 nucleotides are TGCGCCAGCAGCCTCTTTAGCAATCAGCCCCAGCATTTT. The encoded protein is CASSLFSNQPQHF.